The 12 T cell receptor beta chains reported below all come from one sample, sequenced in a study of T cells in localized non-small cell lung cancer. Using immunoSEQ multiplex PCR, the repertoire was profiled, and TCRdb retains in-frame clones only, with some absent. The sample shows under 20,000 clones, around four fifths of them seen only once. The sequenced sample was peripheral blood, obtained before any cancer treatment. Receptors were obtained from a female donor of 60 years or more with stage I lung adenocarcinoma.

The rearrangement joins TRBV6-5 to TRBJ1-5; D is possibly TRBD1 (6 bases). The germline V and J ends were trimmed by 6 bases and 4 bases, with 13 bases remaining between them. This CDR3 comprises 14 residues. Germline V gene data show CDR1 as MNHEY and CDR2 as SVGAGI. CDR3 DNA sequence: TGTGCCAGCAGACGTCGGACAGATAATCAGCCCCAGCATTTT. It translates to CASRRRTDNQPQHF.

CDR3 DNA sequence: TGTGCCAGCAGCTTCCGGCGGGGCTGGTTCAATGAGCAGTTCTTC. Translation: CASSFRRGWFNEQFF. The chain carries TRBV5-6 and TRBJ2-1; D perhaps matches TRBD2 (6 bases). This CDR3 has 15 amino acids. Trimming removed 2 bases from V and 6 bases from J, with 15 bases in between. CDR1 is SGHDT, CDR2 YYEEEE, per germline.

This clone has more than one count but fewer than ten. The chain couples TRBV2 to TRBJ2-7, with TRBD2 matching 13 bases. CDR3 length: 15 residues. J gave up 8 bases and V 6 bases, and 10 bases lay outside the gene matches. In germline, CDR1 is SNHLY, CDR2 FYNNEI. The CDR3 DNA reads TGTGCCAGCAGCCGACTAGCGGGGGGCTCTACGAAGCAGTACTTC. Translated, it gives CASSRLAGGSTKQYF.

This chain connects TRBV11-2 to TRBJ2-1; 10 bases fit TRBD2. Germline V CDR1 and CDR2: SGHAT, FQNNGV. Trimming at V came to 4 bases and at J to 4 bases, leaving 4 bases not matched to a gene. The CDR3 sequence is 15 residues long. The CDR3 DNA is TGTGCCAGCAGCTCGATACTAGCGGGGTACAATGAGCAGTTCTTC. It is translated as CASSSILAGYNEQFF.

This clone was observed a handful of times. This sequence joins TRBV6-4 and TRBJ1-1; no clear D. The V and J ends lost 4 bases and 2 bases respectively, with 8 bases between them. CDR3 length: 13 residues. Germline CDR1 reads MRHNA; CDR2 reads SNTAGT. CDR3 loop: CASSAQSNTEAFF. In DNA, the CDR3 is TGTGCCAGCAGTGCCCAGAGCAACACTGAAGCTTTCTTT.

This clone was detected only a few times. V and J are TRBV4-3 and TRBJ2-5; 11 bases fit TRBD2. CDR3 length equals 18 residues. Germline V CDR1 and CDR2: LGHNA, YSLEER. With V trimmed by 0 bases and J by 2 bases, 8 bases remained unmatched. The DNA for the CDR3 is TGCGCCAGCAGCCAAGACCGGACTAGCGGGCCCCGACAAGAGACCCAGTACTTC. It translates to CASSQDRTSGPRQETQYF.

A few counts support this clone. V gene TRBV2 combines with J gene TRBJ1-2, with D hard to call. CDR3 length: 13 amino acids. Germline V gives CDR1 SNHLY, CDR2 FYNNEI. Between the trimmed V and J ends, which lost 3 bases and 2 bases, there was a span of 7 bases. This chain's CDR3 is CASSEEQNYGYTF. The DNA for the CDR3 is TGTGCCAGCAGTGAGGAACAGAACTATGGCTACACCTTC.

This clone appeared a single time. The chain is built from TRBV6-1 and TRBJ2-4; possible D gene TRBD2, 6 bases. The CDR3 runs 14 residues. The germline CDR1 and CDR2 sequences are MNHNS and SASEGT. Trimming removed 8 bases at V and 0 bases at J, with 11 bases between. The CDR3 DNA reads TGTGCCAGCTTAGGGACTTTAGCCAAAAACATTCAGTACTTC. The encoded protein is CASLGTLAKNIQYF.

The gene calls are TRBV7-7 and TRBJ2-6, with D hard to call. The V gene lost 5 bases and the J gene lost 0 bases, with 5 bases spanning the gap. This CDR3 has 14 residues. Germline assignment: CDR1 SSHAT and CDR2 FNYEAQ (reference sequence). The CDR3 is CASSPTSGANVLTF. The DNA of the CDR3 is TGTGCCAGCAGCCCTACCTCTGGGGCCAACGTCCTGACTTTC.

This clone was detected once. The rearrangement joins TRBV6-5 to TRBJ1-4; D unresolved. Germline loops: CDR1 MNHEY, CDR2 SVGAGI. V was trimmed by 7 bases and J by 8 bases, leaving 20 bases between them. This CDR3 region has 15 residues. The CDR3 here is CASIPPEGLREKLFF. The DNA of the CDR3 is TGTGCCAGCATCCCCCCGGAAGGCTTAAGAGAAAAACTGTTTTTT.

This clone turned up a few times. The CDR3 DNA reads as TGTGCCAGCAGCTCTAGAGCAGGAATCAACACTGAAGCTTTCTTT. Translating gives CASSSRAGINTEAFF. The J gene is TRBJ1-1, the V gene TRBV7-8, with D uncertain. V was clipped by 4 bases and J by 2 bases, with 14 bases between them. From germline, CDR1 is SGHVS and CDR2 FQNEAQ. This CDR3 spans 15 amino acids. Filled out from reference TRBV7-8 and TRBJ1-1, the complete variable domain reads GAGVSQSPRYKVAKRGQDVALRCDPISGHVSLFWYQQALGQGPEFLTYFQNEAQLDKSGLPSDRFFAERPEGSVSTLKIQRTQQEDSAVYLCASSSRAGINTEAFFGQGTRLTVV.

V and J are TRBV2 and TRBJ2-5; D gene unclear. The CDR3 totals 14 residues. Trimming stripped 3 bases from V and 5 bases from J, with 13 bases between. Germline CDR1 and CDR2: SNHLY and FYNNEI. The CDR3 protein is CASSDLFKAETQYF. CDR3 nucleotides: TGTGCCAGCAGTGACTTATTCAAGGCGGAGACCCAGTACTTC.